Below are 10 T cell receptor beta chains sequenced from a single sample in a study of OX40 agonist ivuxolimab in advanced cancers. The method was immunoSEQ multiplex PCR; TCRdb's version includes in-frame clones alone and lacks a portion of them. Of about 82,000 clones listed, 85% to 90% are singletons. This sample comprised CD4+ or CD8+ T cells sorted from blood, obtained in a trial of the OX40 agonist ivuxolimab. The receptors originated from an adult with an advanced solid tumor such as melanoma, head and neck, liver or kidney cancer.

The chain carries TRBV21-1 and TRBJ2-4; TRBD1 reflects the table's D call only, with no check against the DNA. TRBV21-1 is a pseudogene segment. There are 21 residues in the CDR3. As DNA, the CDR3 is TGTGCCAGCAGCAAAATCATATCCGGACAGGGCCATCTCCTAGCCAAAAACATTCAGTACTTC. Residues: CASSKIISGQGHLLAKNIQYF.

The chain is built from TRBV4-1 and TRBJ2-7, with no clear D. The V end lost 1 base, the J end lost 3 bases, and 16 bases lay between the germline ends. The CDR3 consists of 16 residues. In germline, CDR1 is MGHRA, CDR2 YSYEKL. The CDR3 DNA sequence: TGCGCCAGCAGCCAAGTAACAGCCGGATTAATCTACGAGCAGTACTTC. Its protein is CASSQVTAGLIYEQYF.

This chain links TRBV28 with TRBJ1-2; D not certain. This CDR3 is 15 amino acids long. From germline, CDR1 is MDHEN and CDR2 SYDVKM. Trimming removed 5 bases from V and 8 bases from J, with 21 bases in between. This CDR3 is CASSVAPTGLRGYTF. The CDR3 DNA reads TGTGCCAGCAGTGTGGCCCCTACGGGCTTGAGGGGCTACACCTTC.

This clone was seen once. The DNA for the CDR3 is TGTGCCAGCAGCCCCCGGACTAGATCCAGCACAGATACGCAGTATTTT. Its protein product is CASSPRTRSSTDTQYF. The chain combines TRBV7-2 with TRBJ2-3, with 7 bases that match TRBD2. V lost 5 bases, J lost 0 bases, and 8 bases stayed unmatched. This CDR3 is 16 amino acids long. Germline V gene data show CDR1 as SGHTA and CDR2 as FQGNSA.

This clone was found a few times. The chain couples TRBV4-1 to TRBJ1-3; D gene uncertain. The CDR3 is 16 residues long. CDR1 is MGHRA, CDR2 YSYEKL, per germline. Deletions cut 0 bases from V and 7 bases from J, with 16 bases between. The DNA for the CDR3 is TGCGCCAGCAGCCAAGATCTAACATTTCATGGGAACACCATATATTTT. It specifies CASSQDLTFHGNTIYF.

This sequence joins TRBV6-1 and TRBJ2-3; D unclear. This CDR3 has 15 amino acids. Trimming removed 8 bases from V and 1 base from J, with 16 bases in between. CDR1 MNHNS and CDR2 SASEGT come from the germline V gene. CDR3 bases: TGTGCCAGCTTAAAGCAAAGTTACGGCACAGATACGCAGTATTTT. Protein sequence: CASLKQSYGTDTQYF.

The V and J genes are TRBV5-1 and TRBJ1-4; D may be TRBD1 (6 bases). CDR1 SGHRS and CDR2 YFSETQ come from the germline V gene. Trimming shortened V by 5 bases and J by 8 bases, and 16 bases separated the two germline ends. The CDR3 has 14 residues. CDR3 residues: CASSLQGIGEKLFF. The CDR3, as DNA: TGCGCCAGCAGTTTACAGGGAATCGGCGAAAAACTGTTTTTT.

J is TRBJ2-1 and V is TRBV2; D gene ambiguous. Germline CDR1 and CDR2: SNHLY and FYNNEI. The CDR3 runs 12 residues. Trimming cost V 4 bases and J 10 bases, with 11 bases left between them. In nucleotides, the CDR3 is TGTGCCAGCAGTGGAGAACCCTTGGAGCAGTTCTTC. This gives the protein CASSGEPLEQFF. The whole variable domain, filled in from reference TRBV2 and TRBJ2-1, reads EPEVTQTPSHQVTQMGQEVILRCVPISNHLYFYWYRQILGQKVEFLVSFYNNEISEKSEIFDDQFSVERPDGSNFTLKIRSTKLEDSAMYFCASSGEPLEQFFGPGTRLTVL.

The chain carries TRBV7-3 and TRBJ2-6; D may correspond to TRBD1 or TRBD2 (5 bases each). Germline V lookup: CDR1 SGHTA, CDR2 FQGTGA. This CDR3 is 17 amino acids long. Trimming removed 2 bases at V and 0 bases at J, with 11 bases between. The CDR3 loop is CASSLGGSLSGANVLTF. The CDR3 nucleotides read TGTGCCAGCAGCTTAGGGGGTTCCCTCTCTGGGGCCAACGTCCTGACTTTC.

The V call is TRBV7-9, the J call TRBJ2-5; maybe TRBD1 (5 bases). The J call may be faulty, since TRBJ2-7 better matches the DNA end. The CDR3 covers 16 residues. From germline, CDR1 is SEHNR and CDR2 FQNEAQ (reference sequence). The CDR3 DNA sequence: TGTGCCAGCAGCTTAGGTTCCCGCAGGGCAGACTACGAGCAGTACTTC. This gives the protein CASSLGSRRADYEQYF.